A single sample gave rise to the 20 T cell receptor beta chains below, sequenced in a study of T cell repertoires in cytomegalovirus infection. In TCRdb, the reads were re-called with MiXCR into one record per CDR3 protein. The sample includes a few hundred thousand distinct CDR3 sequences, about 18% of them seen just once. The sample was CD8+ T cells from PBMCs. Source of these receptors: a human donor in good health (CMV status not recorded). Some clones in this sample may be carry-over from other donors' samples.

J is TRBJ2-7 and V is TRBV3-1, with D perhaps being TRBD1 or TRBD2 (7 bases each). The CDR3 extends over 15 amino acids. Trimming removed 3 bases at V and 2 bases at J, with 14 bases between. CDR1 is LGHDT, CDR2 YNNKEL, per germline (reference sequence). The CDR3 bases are TGTGCCAGCAGCCACAGGGGGGGAACCCCCTACGAGCAGTACTTC. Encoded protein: CASSHRGGTPYEQYF.

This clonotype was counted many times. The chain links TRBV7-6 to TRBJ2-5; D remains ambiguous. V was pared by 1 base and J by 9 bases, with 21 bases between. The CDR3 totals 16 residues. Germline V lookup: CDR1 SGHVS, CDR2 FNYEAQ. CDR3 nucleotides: TGTGCCAGCAGCTTAGGAGTCCAAGGCGGCCGCGCGGCCCAGTACTTC. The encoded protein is CASSLGVQGGRAAQYF.

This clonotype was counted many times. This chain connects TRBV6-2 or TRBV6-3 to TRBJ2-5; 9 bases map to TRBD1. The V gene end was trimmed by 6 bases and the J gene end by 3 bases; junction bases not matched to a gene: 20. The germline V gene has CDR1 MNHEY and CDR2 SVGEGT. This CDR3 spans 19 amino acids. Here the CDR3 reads CASSIRDRVFPSAKETQYF. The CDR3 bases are TGTGCCAGCAGCATCCGGGACAGGGTTTTCCCGAGTGCAAAAGAGACCCAGTACTTC.

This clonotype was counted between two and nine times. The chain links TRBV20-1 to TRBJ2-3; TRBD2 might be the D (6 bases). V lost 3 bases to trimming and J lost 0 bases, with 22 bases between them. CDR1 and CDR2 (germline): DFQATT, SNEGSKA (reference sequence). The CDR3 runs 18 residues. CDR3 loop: CSASAGLSESPSTDTQYF. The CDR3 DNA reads TGCAGTGCTAGCGCGGGACTCTCCGAGTCTCCAAGCACAGATACGCAGTATTTT.

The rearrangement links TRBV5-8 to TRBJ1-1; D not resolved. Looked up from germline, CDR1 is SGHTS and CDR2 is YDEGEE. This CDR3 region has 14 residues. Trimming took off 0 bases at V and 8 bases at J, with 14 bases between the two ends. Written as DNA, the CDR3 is TGTGCCAGCAGCTTGGAATTTTGGGGTCAAGAAGCTTTCTTT. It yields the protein CASSLEFWGQEAFF.

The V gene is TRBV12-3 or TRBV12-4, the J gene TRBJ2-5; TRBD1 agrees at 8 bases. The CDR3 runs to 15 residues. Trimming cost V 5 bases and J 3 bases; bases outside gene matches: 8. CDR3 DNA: TGTGCCAGCAGTCACAGGGGGAGAGGGGAAGAGACCCAGTACTTC. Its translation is CASSHRGRGEETQYF.

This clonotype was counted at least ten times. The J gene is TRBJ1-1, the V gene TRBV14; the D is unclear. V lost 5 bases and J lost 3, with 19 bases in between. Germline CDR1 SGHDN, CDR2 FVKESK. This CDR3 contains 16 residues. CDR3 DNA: TGTGCCAGCAGCGTGATCGGGTCCCCTCGAGACACTGAAGCTTTCTTT. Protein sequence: CASSVIGSPRDTEAFF.

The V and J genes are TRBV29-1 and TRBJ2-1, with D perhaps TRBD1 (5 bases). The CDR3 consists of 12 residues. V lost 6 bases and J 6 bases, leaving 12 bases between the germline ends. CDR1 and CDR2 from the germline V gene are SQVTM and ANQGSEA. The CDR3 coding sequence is TGCAGCGTGCCTTTTCAGGGCAATGAGCAGTTCTTC. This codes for CSVPFQGNEQFF.

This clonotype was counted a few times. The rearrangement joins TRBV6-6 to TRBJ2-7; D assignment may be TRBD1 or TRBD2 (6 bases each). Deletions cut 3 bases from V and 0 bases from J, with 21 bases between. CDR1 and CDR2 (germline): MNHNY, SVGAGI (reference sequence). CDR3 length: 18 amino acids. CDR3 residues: CASSYNYWGATGSYEQYF. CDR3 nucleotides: TGTGCCAGCAGTTATAATTACTGGGGGGCGACAGGCTCCTACGAGCAGTACTTC.

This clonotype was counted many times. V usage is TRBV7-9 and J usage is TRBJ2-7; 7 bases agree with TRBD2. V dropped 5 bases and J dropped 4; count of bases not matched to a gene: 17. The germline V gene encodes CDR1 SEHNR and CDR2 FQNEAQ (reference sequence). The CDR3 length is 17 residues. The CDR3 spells CASSPVKVRGGAYEQYF. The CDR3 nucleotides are TGTGCCAGCAGCCCCGTGAAGGTTCGGGGAGGGGCTTACGAGCAGTACTTC.

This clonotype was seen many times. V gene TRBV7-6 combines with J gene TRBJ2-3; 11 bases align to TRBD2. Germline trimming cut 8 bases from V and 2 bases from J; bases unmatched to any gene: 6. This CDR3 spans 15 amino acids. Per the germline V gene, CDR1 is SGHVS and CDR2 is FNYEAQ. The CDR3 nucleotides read TGTGCCAGCGGAAAGGGACTAGCGGTCACAGATACGCAGTATTTT. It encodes CASGKGLAVTDTQYF.

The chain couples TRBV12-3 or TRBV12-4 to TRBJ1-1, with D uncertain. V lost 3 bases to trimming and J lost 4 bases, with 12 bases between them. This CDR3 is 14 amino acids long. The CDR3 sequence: CASSFLYEGTEAFF. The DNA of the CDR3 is TGTGCCAGCAGTTTTCTCTATGAGGGCACTGAAGCTTTCTTT.

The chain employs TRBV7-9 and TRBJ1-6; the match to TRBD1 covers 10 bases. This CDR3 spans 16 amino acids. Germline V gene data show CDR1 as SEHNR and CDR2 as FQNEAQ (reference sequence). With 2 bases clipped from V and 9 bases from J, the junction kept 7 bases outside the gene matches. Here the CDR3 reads CASSLSTGGLGSPLHF. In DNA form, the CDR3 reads TGTGCCAGCAGCTTATCGACAGGGGGCCTAGGTTCACCCCTCCACTTT.

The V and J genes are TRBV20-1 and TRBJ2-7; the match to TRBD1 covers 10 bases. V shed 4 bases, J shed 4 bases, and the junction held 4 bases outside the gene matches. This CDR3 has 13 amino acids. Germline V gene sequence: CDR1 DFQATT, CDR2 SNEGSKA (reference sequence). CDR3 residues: CSATGQGEYEQYF. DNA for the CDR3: TGCAGTGCTACCGGACAGGGGGAGTACGAGCAGTACTTC.

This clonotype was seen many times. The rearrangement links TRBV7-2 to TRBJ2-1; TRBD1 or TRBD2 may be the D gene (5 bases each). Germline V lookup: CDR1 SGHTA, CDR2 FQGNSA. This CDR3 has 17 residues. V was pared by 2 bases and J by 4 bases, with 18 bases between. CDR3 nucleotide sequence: TGTGCCAGCAGCTTACGTTGGGAGCAGGGACCTTACAATGAGCAGTTCTTC. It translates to CASSLRWEQGPYNEQFF.

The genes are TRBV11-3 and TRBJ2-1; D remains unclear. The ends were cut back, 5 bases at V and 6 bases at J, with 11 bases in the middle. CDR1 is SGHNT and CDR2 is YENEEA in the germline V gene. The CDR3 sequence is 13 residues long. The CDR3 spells CASSVRSINEQFF. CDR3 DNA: TGTGCCAGCAGCGTCCGGAGTATCAATGAGCAGTTCTTC.

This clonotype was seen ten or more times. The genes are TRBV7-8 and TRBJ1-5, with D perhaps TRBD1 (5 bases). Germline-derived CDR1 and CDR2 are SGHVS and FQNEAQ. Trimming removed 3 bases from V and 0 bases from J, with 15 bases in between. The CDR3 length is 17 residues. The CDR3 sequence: CASSLNPAGPSNQPQHF. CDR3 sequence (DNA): TGTGCCAGCAGCTTGAATCCGGCAGGGCCTAGCAATCAGCCCCAGCATTTT.

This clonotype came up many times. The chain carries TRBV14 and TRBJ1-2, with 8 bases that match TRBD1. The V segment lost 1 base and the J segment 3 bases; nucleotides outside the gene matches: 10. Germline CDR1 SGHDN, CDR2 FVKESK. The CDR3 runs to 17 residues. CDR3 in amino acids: CASSQATGTGRYYGYTF. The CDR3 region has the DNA TGTGCCAGCAGCCAAGCAACCGGGACAGGCCGTTACTATGGCTACACCTTC.

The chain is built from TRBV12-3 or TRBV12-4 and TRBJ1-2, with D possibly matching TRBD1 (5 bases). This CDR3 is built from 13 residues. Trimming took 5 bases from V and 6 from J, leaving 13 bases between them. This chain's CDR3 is CASSPPDRHGYTF. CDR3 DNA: TGTGCCAGCAGTCCACCAGACAGACATGGCTACACCTTC.

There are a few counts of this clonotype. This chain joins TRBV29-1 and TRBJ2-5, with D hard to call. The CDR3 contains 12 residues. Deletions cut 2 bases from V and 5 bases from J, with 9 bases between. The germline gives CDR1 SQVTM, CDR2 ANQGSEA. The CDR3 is CSVELRLETQYF. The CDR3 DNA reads TGCAGCGTTGAACTACGGTTGGAGACCCAGTACTTC.